Shown below are 31 T cell receptor beta chains from a single sample sequenced in a study of long-term antiretroviral therapy in people with HIV. With survey level as its setting, the immunoSEQ assay was v3.0. The method was immunoSEQ multiplex PCR; TCRdb's version includes in-frame clones alone and lacks a portion of them. The sample includes about 33,000 clones, about 83% of them seen just once. Sequencing used unsorted PBMCs, obtained 2 years after starting antiretroviral therapy. The receptors shown here come from a woman in her 50s with HIV.

The rearrangement uses TRBV19 and TRBJ1-2; the match to TRBD1 covers 8 bases. Germline lookup yields CDR1 LNHDA and CDR2 SQIVND (reference sequence). The CDR3 is 16 residues long. V was pared by 8 bases and J by 4 bases, with 15 bases of the junction left unmatched. As DNA, the CDR3 is TGTGCCAGTGGACTCGGTTTCCGGGACAGGCCCTATGGCTACACCTTC. Translating gives CASGLGFRDRPYGYTF. The whole variable domain, filled in from reference TRBV19 and TRBJ1-2, reads DGGITQSPKYLFRKEGQNVTLSCEQNLNHDAMYWYRQDPGQGLRLIYYSQIVNDFQKGDIAEGYSVSREKKESFPLTVTSAQKNPTAFYLCASGLGFRDRPYGYTFGSGTRLTVV.

The chain employs TRBV7-2 and TRBJ1-1; D gene uncertain. The CDR3 is 13 residues long. CDR1 and CDR2 (germline): SGHTA, FQGNSA. V was clipped by 5 bases and J by 1 base, with 8 bases between them. CDR3 residues: CASSLSQNTEAFF. The CDR3 bases are TGTGCCAGCAGCCTCAGCCAGAACACTGAAGCTTTCTTT. Using reference TRBV7-2 and TRBJ1-1 for the parts outside the CDR3, the full variable domain is GAGVSQSPSNKVTEKGKDVELRCDPISGHTALYWYRQSLGQGLEFLIYFQGNSAPDKSGLPSDRFSAERTGGSVSTLTIQRTQQEDSAVYLCASSLSQNTEAFFGQGTRLTVV.

As regards this clone: A read error may be the cause here, since a much bigger clone is one base away. In the same sample, other DNA sequences code for this CDR3. This chain joins TRBV19 and TRBJ1-5, with 10 bases aligning to TRBD1. V lost 9 bases and J lost 2; bases outside the gene matches: 4. Germline values: CDR1 LNHDA, CDR2 SQIVND (reference sequence). The CDR3 length is 14 residues. The CDR3 nucleotides are TGTGCCAGCGCCGGGACAGGGGGCAATCAGCCCCAGCATTTT. It translates to CASAGTGGNQPQHF.

This clone was counted a few times. The chain has TRBV4-2 and TRBJ1-2, with TRBD1 matching over 7 bases. CDR1 is LGHNA, CDR2 YNFKEQ, per germline. The CDR3 contains 13 residues. V was pared by 0 bases and J by 8 bases, with 3 bases of the junction left unmatched. The CDR3 DNA reads TGTGCCAGCAGCCAAGAGACAGGGATCGGCTACACCTTC. Protein sequence: CASSQETGIGYTF.

The rearrangement uses TRBV30 and TRBJ1-1, with a weak D call TRBD1 (6 bases). Trimming removed 3 bases from V and 1 base from J, with 15 bases in between. The CDR3 has 15 amino acids. Germline loops: CDR1 GTSNPN, CDR2 SVGIG (reference sequence). The CDR3 loop reads CAWRVFPGENTEAFF. The CDR3 DNA sequence: TGTGCCTGGAGGGTTTTCCCAGGGGAGAACACTGAAGCTTTCTTT.

V usage is TRBV6-5 and J usage is TRBJ2-7; 7 bases agree with TRBD1. From germline, CDR1 is MNHEY and CDR2 SVGAGI. The V segment lost 8 bases and the J segment 4 bases; nucleotides outside the gene matches: 8. The CDR3 spans 13 residues. The CDR3 is CASGPGGSYEQYV. In nucleotides, the CDR3 is TGTGCCAGCGGCCCAGGGGGATCTTACGAGCAGTACGTC.

This sequence joins TRBV7-2 and TRBJ1-2, with no clear D. The V gene's germline CDR1 is SGHTA and CDR2 FQGNSA. V was cut by 1 base and J by 4 bases, with 13 bases left in between. This CDR3 has 15 amino acids. CDR3 in amino acids: CASSLGVGNFYGYTF. DNA for the CDR3: TGTGCCAGCAGCTTAGGAGTTGGCAACTTCTATGGCTACACCTTC.

J is TRBJ2-3 and V is TRBV30, with D possibly matching TRBD1 (5 bases). The CDR3 loop spans 14 amino acids. Trimming cost V 3 bases and J 6 bases, with 16 bases left between them. Germline loops: CDR1 GTSNPN, CDR2 SVGIG (reference sequence). In nucleotides, the CDR3 is TGTGCCTGGAGCTTGGACACCACGCGGGATACGCAGTATTTT. Amino acids: CAWSLDTTRDTQYF.

The chain carries TRBV18 and TRBJ1-6; D not certain. V was trimmed by 4 bases and J by 0 bases, leaving 10 bases between them. Germline loops: CDR1 KGHSH, CDR2 LQKENI. CDR3 length: 16 amino acids. The CDR3 DNA reads as TGTGCCAGCTCACGAGGGAGTCGCTCCTATAATTCACCCCTCCACTTT. Translating gives CASSRGSRSYNSPLHF.

The gene calls are TRBV6-1 and TRBJ2-2; D gene unclear. The V end lost 5 bases, the J end lost 7 bases, and 5 bases lay between the germline ends. Looked up from germline, CDR1 is MNHNS and CDR2 is SASEGT. The CDR3 loop spans 11 amino acids. CDR3 residues: CASSPYGELFF. The CDR3 DNA reads TGTGCCAGCAGTCCCTACGGGGAGCTGTTTTTT.

This chain joins TRBV7-9 and TRBJ2-3, with 8 bases aligning to TRBD1. The CDR3 contains 16 residues. V dropped 1 base and J dropped 2; count of bases not matched to a gene: 5. Germline assignment: CDR1 SEHNR and CDR2 FQNEAQ (reference sequence). CDR3 coding DNA: TGTGCCAGCAGCTTAGGATCAGGGGGCTACACAGATACGCAGTATTTT. Its translation: CASSLGSGGYTDTQYF.

The V call is TRBV19, the J call TRBJ1-6, with 9 bases aligning to TRBD1. The CDR3 length is 16 residues. Germline-derived CDR1 and CDR2 are LNHDA and SQIVND (reference sequence). The V and J ends lost 3 bases and 9 bases, in that order; junction bases with no gene match: 9. CDR3 bases: TGTGCCAGTAGTATCCCCCCGGGACAGGGTTTTTCACCCCTCCACTTT. It yields the protein CASSIPPGQGFSPLHF.

The rearrangement uses TRBV2 and TRBJ2-1; TRBD1 matches 7 bases. Germline lookup yields CDR1 SNHLY and CDR2 FYNNEI. This CDR3 is 13 amino acids long. After removal of 5 bases from V and 7 bases from J, the junction contained 5 bases not matched to a gene. DNA of the CDR3: TGTGCCAGCAGTCGACAGGGCTGGAATGAGCAGTTCTTC. Amino acid sequence: CASSRQGWNEQFF.

This chain links TRBV10-3 with TRBJ2-5; no reliable D call. CDR3 size: 14 residues. Germline V gene data show CDR1 as ENHRY and CDR2 as SYGVKD. Between the trimmed V and J ends, which lost 0 bases and 2 bases, there was a span of 7 bases. CDR3 in DNA: TGTGCCATCAGTGAGTCAAACGGGCAAGAGACCCAGTACTTC. This sequence encodes CAISESNGQETQYF.

This chain connects TRBV10-2 to TRBJ1-6, with 8 nucleotides matching TRBD1. Germline-derived CDR1 and CDR2 are WSHSY and SAAADI. The V gene end was trimmed by 6 bases and the J gene end by 10 bases; junction bases not matched to a gene: 8. The CDR3 length is 14 residues. For the CDR3, the DNA is TGCGCCAGCAGAAAACAGGGGGAACACTCACCCCTCCACTTT. Protein: CASRKQGEHSPLHF.

This chain links TRBV30 with TRBJ2-1; maybe TRBD1 (6 bases). V was shortened by 0 bases and J by 5 bases, with 14 bases between the two germline ends. The CDR3 runs to 15 residues. CDR1 is GTSNPN, CDR2 SVGIG, per germline (reference sequence). This CDR3 is CAWSVPRGIDNEQFF. The CDR3 DNA sequence: TGTGCCTGGAGTGTACCCAGGGGCATAGACAATGAGCAGTTCTTC.

V is TRBV5-1 and J is TRBJ2-5, with D hard to call. CDR3 size: 14 residues. V was trimmed by 2 bases and J by 5 bases, leaving 13 bases between them. Germline V gene sequence: CDR1 SGHRS, CDR2 YFSETQ. For the CDR3, the DNA is TGCGCCAGCAGCTTAAGAAGTCCTTATGAGACCCAGTACTTC. It translates to CASSLRSPYETQYF.

The DNA of the CDR3 is TGTGCCAGCAGCTTAGGGGTAGCGGGGCAAAGCACAGATACGCAGTATTTT. It yields the protein CASSLGVAGQSTDTQYF. V usage is TRBV7-9 and J usage is TRBJ2-3; 8 bases are shared with TRBD2. Germline values: CDR1 SEHNR, CDR2 FQNEAQ (reference sequence). This CDR3 is built from 17 residues. J lost 0 bases, V lost 1 base, and 6 bases had no gene match.

The chain recombines TRBV4-1 with TRBJ1-5; D is possibly TRBD1 (5 bases). Germline-derived CDR1 and CDR2 are MGHRA and YSYEKL. V lost 1 base and J lost 11, with 18 bases in between. This CDR3 region has 15 residues. In nucleotides, the CDR3 is TGCGCCAGCAGCCAAGCAGTTCAGGACATATTAACCCAGCATTTT. It specifies CASSQAVQDILTQHF.

The chain couples TRBV18 to TRBJ2-1; 8 bases match TRBD1. Unmatched junction bases numbered 5, after V lost 8 bases and J lost 8 bases. In germline, CDR1 is KGHSH, CDR2 LQKENI. The CDR3 spans 12 residues. DNA of the CDR3: TGTGCCAGCCGAGGACAGGGCGATGAGCAGTTCTTC. Its protein product is CASRGQGDEQFF.

This clone was seen more than once but under ten times. This chain links TRBV2 with TRBJ1-4; TRBD1 matches 8 bases. The CDR3 runs to 13 residues. The V and J ends lost 5 bases and 7 bases, in that order; junction bases with no gene match: 3. From germline, CDR1 is SNHLY and CDR2 FYNNEI. The CDR3 bases are TGTGCCAGCAGTCGGACAGGGTTTGAAAAACTGTTTTTT. This encodes CASSRTGFEKLFF. The whole variable domain, remainder taken from reference TRBV2 and TRBJ1-4, is EPEVTQTPSHQVTQMGQEVILRCVPISNHLYFYWYRQILGQKVEFLVSFYNNEISEKSEIFDDQFSVERPDGSNFTLKIRSTKLEDSAMYFCASSRTGFEKLFFGSGTQLSVL.

The CDR3 here is CASSLAGANQPQHF. The CDR3 DNA follows: TGTGCCAGCAGTTTGGCAGGGGCCAATCAGCCCCAGCATTTT. The gene calls are TRBV27 and TRBJ1-5; D might be TRBD1 (6 bases). There are 14 residues in the CDR3. Germline V CDR1 and CDR2: MNHEY, SMNVEV (reference sequence). The V gene lost 3 bases and the J gene lost 3 bases, with 9 bases spanning the gap.

This chain joins TRBV4-2 and TRBJ2-7; 9 bases are a match to TRBD2. J lost 2 bases, V lost 3 bases, and 5 bases had no gene match. The CDR3 is 15 residues long. Germline CDR1 reads LGHNA; CDR2 reads YNFKEQ. The CDR3 loop reads CASSQGTSPTYEQYV. The DNA for the CDR3 is TGTGCCAGCAGCCAGGGGACTAGCCCCACCTACGAGCAGTACGTC.

The chain links TRBV6-1 to TRBJ1-2; TRBD1 aligns across 7 bases. This CDR3 has 17 amino acids. CDR1 and CDR2 (germline): MNHNS, SASEGT. Germline trimming cut 1 base from V and 0 bases from J; bases unmatched to any gene: 8. The CDR3 DNA reads TGTGCCAGCAGTGAAGGTTATAGGGGGCGGTCTAACTATGGCTACACCTTC. Translating gives CASSEGYRGRSNYGYTF.

The chain has TRBV5-1 and TRBJ1-1; D gene ambiguous. V shed 1 base and J shed 2 bases, with 0 bases lying between them. Germline V lookup: CDR1 SGHRS, CDR2 YFSETQ. CDR3 size: 11 residues. The CDR3 nucleotides are TGCGCCAGCAGCTTGAACACTGAAGCTTTCTTT. It is translated as CASSLNTEAFF.

The rearrangement uses TRBV6-1 and TRBJ2-7, with TRBD1 matching over 7 bases. The germline gives CDR1 MNHNS, CDR2 SASEGT. The CDR3 is 13 residues long. V was pared by 6 bases and J by 3 bases, with 5 bases of the junction left unmatched. The CDR3 is CASSPGQVYEQYF. CDR3 coding DNA: TGTGCCAGCAGCCCTGGACAGGTCTACGAGCAGTACTTC.

The CDR3 loop reads CAIKNDVSYEQYF. CDR3 in DNA: TGTGCCATCAAGAACGACGTCTCCTACGAGCAGTACTTC. The chain combines TRBV10-3 with TRBJ2-7, with unresolved D. Trimming left V 7 bases short and J 0 bases short, with 10 bases between. CDR1 is ENHRY and CDR2 is SYGVKD in the germline V gene. The CDR3 is 13 residues long.

The J gene is TRBJ2-5, the V gene TRBV9; 10 bases map to TRBD2. After removal of 0 bases from V and 5 bases from J, the junction contained 10 bases not matched to a gene. This CDR3 contains 17 residues. The germline CDR1 and CDR2 sequences are SGDLS and YYNGEE. The CDR3 spells CASSVGRSGGVSETQYF. CDR3 nucleotides: TGTGCCAGCAGCGTAGGGAGGAGCGGGGGGGTCAGCGAGACCCAGTACTTC.

This clone appeared a single time. V gene TRBV25-1 combines with J gene TRBJ2-3; D is ambiguous. The CDR3 has 15 amino acids. Germline CDR1 is MGHDK and CDR2 is SYGVNS. V dropped 2 bases and J dropped 0 bases, with 9 bases sitting between them. The CDR3 DNA follows: TGTGCCAGCAGTGAAATCCCTTCTAGCACAGATACGCAGTATTTT. Amino acids: CASSEIPSSTDTQYF. Drawing the rest from reference TRBV25-1 and TRBJ2-3, the complete variable domain is EADIYQTPRYLVIGTGKKITLECSQTMGHDKMYWYQQDPGMELHLIHYSYGVNSTEKGDLSSESTVSRIRTEHFPLTLESARPSHTSQYLCASSEIPSSTDTQYFGPGTRLTVL.

The rearrangement links TRBV2 to TRBJ2-5, with D possibly called TRBD1 or TRBD2 (5 bases each). The V end was cut by 7 bases, the J end by 1 base, with 19 bases between. CDR3 length: 16 residues. Germline V lookup: CDR1 SNHLY, CDR2 FYNNEI. CDR3 loop: CASNNPPRDGQETQYF. The CDR3 DNA is TGTGCCAGCAATAACCCGCCCCGGGACGGCCAAGAGACCCAGTACTTC.

The rearrangement links TRBV27 to TRBJ1-6, with 7 bases fitting TRBD1. Trimming removed 3 bases from V and 6 bases from J; junction bases left unmatched: 11. Germline CDR1 and CDR2: MNHEY and SMNVEV (reference sequence). The CDR3 is made up of 17 amino acids. The CDR3 here is CASSFRAGTDSNSPLHF. The DNA for the CDR3 is TGTGCCAGCAGTTTTAGGGCAGGGACAGATAGTAATTCACCCCTCCACTTT.